The 10 T cell receptor beta chains below come from one sample, sequenced in a study of T-cell memory formation after mild COVID-19. One entry per CDR3 protein results from TCRdb running MiXCR on the 5' RACE reads. The sample contains around 310,000 distinct CDR3 sequences, around 15% of which appear only once. Sequencing input: PBMCs or a T cell subset sorted from them (not recorded which). The receptors here all came from a man aged 18 to 29 who had mild COVID-19 (a few samples of this study predate the infection). Cell type and time point are not known.

This clonotype was found a few times. V and J are TRBV24-1 and TRBJ2-1; 10 positions match TRBD1. CDR1 is KGHDR, CDR2 SFDVKD, per germline. Trimming at V came to 3 bases and at J to 7 bases, leaving 8 bases not matched to a gene. There are 16 residues in the CDR3. Here the CDR3 DNA reads TGTGCCACCAGTGATACCGGGACAGGGGCGATGAATGAGCAGTTCTTC. It yields the protein CATSDTGTGAMNEQFF.

The gene calls are TRBV7-3 and TRBJ2-3; D unresolved. Germline V lookup: CDR1 SGHTA, CDR2 FQGTGA. The CDR3 is 15 amino acids. V was cut by 0 bases and J by 3 bases, with 10 bases left in between. The CDR3 loop reads CASSLTAGQTDTQYF. Written as DNA, the CDR3 is TGTGCCAGCAGCTTAACCGCCGGCCAAACAGATACGCAGTATTTT.

This chain joins TRBV5-8 and TRBJ1-2, with D uncertain. V was cut by 3 bases and J by 8 bases, with 11 bases left in between. In germline, CDR1 is SGHTS, CDR2 YDEGEE. The CDR3 spans 12 residues. The CDR3 here is CASSWEYGGYTF. DNA of the CDR3: TGTGCCAGCAGCTGGGAGTATGGAGGCTACACCTTC.

The chain is built from TRBV12-3 or TRBV12-4 and TRBJ2-2; 9 bases map to TRBD2. Losses at the gene ends were 7 bases for V and 5 bases for J; bases not matched to a gene: 8. The CDR3 length is 15 residues. CDR3 coding DNA: TGTGCCAGCACCTTGGGGCTAGCGGGGACCGGGGAGCTGTTTTTT. It yields the protein CASTLGLAGTGELFF.

In this sample, this clonotype turned up a few times. V is TRBV6-2 or TRBV6-3 and J is TRBJ2-7; no clear D. Between the trimmed V and J ends, which lost 2 bases and 0 bases, there was a span of 17 bases. Germline CDR1 MNHEY, CDR2 SVGEGT. The CDR3 has 17 amino acids. The CDR3: CASSYLVNDRSSYEQYF. CDR3 nucleotide sequence: TGTGCCAGCAGTTACCTCGTTAACGATCGCAGCTCCTACGAGCAGTACTTC.

This clonotype has more than one count but fewer than ten. The chain carries TRBV4-2 and TRBJ1-2; tentatively, D is TRBD1 (5 bases). V lost 0 bases, J lost 4 bases, and 9 bases lay in between. The CDR3 spans 14 residues. From germline, CDR1 is LGHNA and CDR2 YNFKEQ. The chain's CDR3 is CASSQDQGSYGYTF. CDR3 coding DNA: TGTGCCAGCAGCCAAGATCAGGGCAGCTATGGCTACACCTTC.

The chain joins TRBV20-1 to TRBJ1-1; D is undetermined. This CDR3 region has 14 residues. CDR1 and CDR2 (germline): DFQATT, SNEGSKA (reference sequence). Deletions cut 4 bases from V and 1 base from J, with 13 bases between. CDR3 in DNA: TGCAGTGCTAATGTCTTAGGGAGGAACACTGAAGCTTTCTTT. Protein sequence: CSANVLGRNTEAFF.

This chain uses TRBV4-1 with TRBJ1-4; D is perhaps TRBD1 (6 bases). CDR3 length: 14 amino acids. V gave up 0 bases and J gave up 5 bases, with 7 bases separating them. Germline V gene sequence: CDR1 MGHRA, CDR2 YSYEKL. Here the CDR3 reads CASSQEQGNEKLFF. The CDR3 nucleotides are TGCGCCAGCAGCCAAGAGCAGGGGAATGAAAAACTGTTTTTT.

V usage is TRBV12-3 or TRBV12-4 and J usage is TRBJ1-5; 10 nucleotides match TRBD1. With 6 bases clipped from V and 1 base from J, the junction kept 6 bases outside the gene matches. This CDR3 has 16 residues. The CDR3 is CASRRGQGVSNQPQHF. Here the CDR3 DNA reads TGTGCCAGCAGGAGAGGACAGGGGGTAAGCAATCAGCCCCAGCATTTT.

This clonotype appeared many times. The chain links TRBV10-3 to TRBJ2-1; D unclear. The CDR3 contains 13 residues. V was pared by 3 bases and J by 5 bases, with 8 bases between. Germline V CDR1 and CDR2: ENHRY, SYGVKD. CDR3 DNA sequence: TGTGCCATCAGTGATCTCGCGAACAATGAGCAGTTCTTC. Translating it yields CAISDLANNEQFF.